This T cell receptor beta chain comes out of a study of blood T cell repertoires in COVID-19 (TCRdb year 2020). Study-level background: Samples from collaborators originated in the United States, Italy and Spain and spanned both the acute and convalescent phases of COVID-19. The material from the prospective study consisted of cDNA or gDNA derived from T cells, B-cell-depleted T cells, or PBMCs. The dataset comprised deeply sampled blood TCRbeta repertoires from subjects exposed to, actively infected with, or recovered from COVID-19. The repertoires were released in a freely available public database meant as a resource for research on the immune response to SARS-CoV-2. Samples came from the ongoing ImmuneRACE study (first 160 participants) plus 1,254 subjects from 6 global collaborators. A de-identified subject ID, COVID-19 status, age in years and sex were almost always included in the sample metadata. HLA class I and class II types, where available, came from metadata supplied by the sample provider rather than from assay-based typing.

The CDR3 starts with the cysteine, ends with the phenylalanine, and has 17 residues. Solely the CDR3 DNA is kept, with 51 bases framed from the first base. The germline V and J ends show losses of 2 bases and 11 bases respectively, and no gene match explains 16 bases of the junction. A word on this clone: Its antigen is currently not known. No base-level quality is on record; no much larger clone is a single base apart.

The immunoSEQ Assay, a bias-controlled multiplex PCR, was used to amplify TCRbeta CDR3 regions from genomic DNA. The paper's data handling went like this. Nucleated cell counts per sample were estimated from amplification of reference gene primers within the assay. Sequence reads were collapsed and filtered to measure the absolute abundance of every unique TCRbeta CDR3 rearrangement. For each sample, productive Simpson clonality was calculated as the square root of Simpson's diversity index across productive rearrangements. TCRdb retrieved this table from immuneACCESS and kept in-frame rearrangements only. Not all clones are present; in checked studies, unresolved V genes account for under half, and no reason is known for the remainder. Clone size and V and J calls were adopted from that table, with D and trimming inferred from the DNA. The sample table lists a few hundred thousand clones, 84% of them with a count of one. 15% to 17% of the sample is taken by the ten largest.

One collaborating source in Seattle enrolled patients during active infection and followed them longitudinally through the course of disease. Each collaborating institution followed its own protocols to collect whole blood in K2EDTA tubes. For TCRbeta analysis, collaborator samples were shipped as frozen whole blood, as isolated PBMCs, or as DNA extracted from either sample type. Study-wide findings and limitations: The quantity of clinical and demographic metadata differed by source and by participant and was supplied without curation.

The sequencing input was peripheral blood. This clonotype was obtained from a person between 65 and 80 years old with COVID-19, enrolled during active disease. The sequence is built from TRBV23-1 and TRBJ1-4, with TRBD1 matching 8 junction bases. TRBV23-1 is known as an ORF, though its function is uncertain. Here is the DNA: TGCGCCAGCAGTCAACCGGGACAGGCCTTACCCCCGGAGAAACTGTTTTTT. Translated, this is CASSQPGQALPPEKLFF.